This TCR beta chain was identified in a study of CD8+CD57+ T cells in acquired aplastic anemia. The CDR3 numbers 10 amino acids, ends counted. CDR1 is SGHVS, CDR2 FQNEAQ, per germline. This clonotype was recorded at least ten times. The missing conserved phenylalanine or tryptophan at the end of this CDR3 makes a read error likely. No DNA is shown, since the ends of the CDR3 on it are uncertain; the CDR3 is the one TCRdb lists. Profiles of TCR beta VDJ and CDR3 were generated from a genomic DNA template. TCRdb re-called the reads through MiXCR, storing one row per CDR3 protein. The sample has about 250,000 distinct CDR3 sequences, 47% seen once. By flow cytometry, patients selected for sequencing had shown an expansion of CD8+CD57+ cells.

Sequencing input: sorted CD4+, CD8+, or CD8+CD57+ T cells (not recorded which) from PBMCs. The TCR was taken from a human donor with aplastic anemia. The gene calls are TRBV7-8 and TRBJ2-7; whether TRBD2, the table's D call, matches the DNA was not checked. The CDR3 sequence is CASSPMVLAG.